One sample yielded the 27 T cell receptor beta chains listed below, sequenced in a study of T cell responses to AZD1222 COVID-19 vaccine. Using immunoSEQ multiplex PCR, the repertoire was profiled, and TCRdb retains in-frame clones only, with some absent. The repertoire holds around 140,000 clones, more than 80% seen once, with about 1.5% in the top ten. Sample: peripheral blood, taken on day 0 of AZD1222 vaccination. All receptors come from an adult in good health.

The chain links TRBV23-1 to TRBJ1-1, with D perhaps TRBD1 (6 bases). TRBV23-1 is reported as an ORF; its role is uncertain. Deletions cut 7 bases from V and 2 bases from J, with 11 bases between. CDR3 length equals 13 residues. DNA of the CDR3: TGCGCCAGCACCGGACAGCTTAACACTGAAGCTTTCTTT. It codes for CASTGQLNTEAFF.

The chain links TRBV2 to TRBJ2-7; TRBD1 matches at 9 bases. Germline-derived CDR1 and CDR2 are SNHLY and FYNNEI. The CDR3 is 21 residues long. V lost 1 base to trimming and J lost 5 bases; unmatched junction nucleotides: 24. CDR3 in DNA: TGTGCCAGCAGTGAAGGGATAAACCGGCTTTGGGCCAACAGGGGGCTGAACGAGCAGTACTTC. Translated: CASSEGINRLWANRGLNEQYF.

This rearrangement joins TRBV6-5 to TRBJ2-1, with 14 bases matching TRBD2. Germline-derived CDR1 and CDR2 are MNHEY and SVGAGI. The CDR3 has 14 amino acids. V lost 10 bases, J lost 10 bases, and 9 bases stayed unmatched. The DNA for the CDR3 is TGTGCCACCGAGACTAGCGGGAGGGCCGGGGAGCAGTTCTTC. Translated: CATETSGRAGEQFF.

This clone was recorded once. The chain recombines TRBV7-9 with TRBJ1-2; perhaps TRBD1 as D (5 bases). The length of the CDR3 is 14 residues. Trimming left V 4 bases short and J 9 bases short, with 18 bases between. Germline CDR1 is SEHNR and CDR2 is FQNEAQ (reference sequence). This CDR3 is CASSSIGQISSYTF. The CDR3 nucleotides are TGTGCCAGCAGCTCAATCGGACAAATCTCGAGCTACACCTTC.

V and J are TRBV25-1 and TRBJ1-5; possible D gene TRBD1, 6 bases. With 4 bases removed from V and 0 bases from J, the gap between germline ends came to 13 bases. Germline V gives CDR1 MGHDK, CDR2 SYGVNS. This CDR3 is built from 16 residues. The CDR3 DNA reads as TGTGCCAGCAGTGGATCTGGACAGTTTAGCAATCAGCCCCAGCATTTT. Its protein product is CASSGSGQFSNQPQHF.

The rearrangement joins TRBV5-1 to TRBJ1-6; 7 bases fit TRBD1. Germline V gene sequence: CDR1 SGHRS, CDR2 YFSETQ. With 4 bases clipped from V and 6 bases from J, the junction kept 13 bases outside the gene matches. The CDR3 has 17 amino acids. The CDR3 DNA follows: TGCGCCAGCAGCCCGGGACAGATTTCGGTAGCTAATTCACCCCTCCACTTT. Translated: CASSPGQISVANSPLHF.

This chain connects TRBV7-8 to TRBJ1-1; D call uncertain. The CDR3 is 13 amino acids. The germline V and J ends were trimmed by 3 bases and 4 bases, with 9 bases remaining between them. Germline CDR1 reads SGHVS; CDR2 reads FQNEAQ. The CDR3: CASSFEEFTEAFF. The DNA of the CDR3 is TGTGCCAGCAGCTTCGAAGAATTCACTGAAGCTTTCTTT.

The V gene is TRBV5-1, the J gene TRBJ2-5; tentative D call: TRBD2 (6 bases). The V gene's germline CDR1 is SGHRS and CDR2 YFSETQ. The V and J ends lost 4 bases and 0 bases respectively, with 10 bases between them. This CDR3 contains 14 residues. The CDR3 spells CASSLGTYQETQYF. The CDR3 DNA reads TGCGCCAGCAGCCTCGGGACTTACCAAGAGACCCAGTACTTC.

The sample holds one count of this clone. The chain recombines TRBV5-6 with TRBJ1-3; D not resolved. Germline values: CDR1 SGHDT, CDR2 YYEEEE. This CDR3 is 15 amino acids long. V was cut by 2 bases and J by 0 bases, with 9 bases left in between. The CDR3: CASSLFRGSGNTIYF. CDR3 DNA: TGTGCCAGCAGCTTATTCCGGGGCTCTGGAAACACCATATATTTT.

This clone was seen more than once but under ten times. V and J are TRBV12-3 or TRBV12-4 and TRBJ1-2, with TRBD1 identical over 7 bases. V was clipped by 6 bases and J by 8 bases; unmatched bases: 6. This CDR3 is built from 12 residues. CDR3 residues: CASRDRSEGYTF. The CDR3 coding sequence is TGTGCCAGCAGGGACAGGTCGGAAGGCTACACCTTC.

The chain carries TRBV5-6 and TRBJ1-2; 9 nucleotides line up with TRBD1. Germline V gives CDR1 SGHDT, CDR2 YYEEEE. Trimming removed 4 bases from V and 4 bases from J; junction bases left unmatched: 8. CDR3 length: 15 amino acids. The CDR3 DNA is TGTGCCAGCAGCAAACGGGACAGGGCAAGCTATGGCTACACCTTC. This sequence encodes CASSKRDRASYGYTF.

In the case of this clone: This CDR3 is also generated by other DNA sequences in the sample. The chain is built from TRBV27 and TRBJ1-5; D perhaps matches TRBD1 (6 bases). Germline V gene data show CDR1 as MNHEY and CDR2 as SMNVEV (reference sequence). V was cut by 8 bases and J by 4 bases, with 12 bases left in between. The CDR3 runs 13 residues. CDR3: CASRGGQNQPQHF. Here the CDR3 DNA reads TGTGCCAGCCGAGGGGGACAAAATCAGCCCCAGCATTTT.

The rearrangement joins TRBV27 to TRBJ1-2; D not certain. CDR3 length: 13 amino acids. Germline values: CDR1 MNHEY, CDR2 SMNVEV (reference sequence). V lost 6 bases, J lost 7 bases, and 15 bases lay in between. CDR3 sequence: CASSRSRSGGYTF. The CDR3 DNA follows: TGTGCCAGCAGCAGATCGAGAAGTGGTGGCTACACCTTC.

The gene calls are TRBV9 and TRBJ2-2; possibly TRBD1 or TRBD2 for D (5 bases each). Germline V lookup: CDR1 SGDLS, CDR2 YYNGEE. This CDR3 comprises 17 residues. V was pared by 0 bases and J by 2 bases, with 14 bases between. In DNA, the CDR3 is TGTGCCAGCAGCGTAGTGGGGCCAGGGAGAAACACCGGGGAGCTGTTTTTT. This translates into CASSVVGPGRNTGELFF.

The V and J genes are TRBV9 and TRBJ2-6; D gene unclear. V was pared by 2 bases and J by 2 bases, with 8 bases between. Germline CDR1 reads SGDLS; CDR2 reads YYNGEE. This CDR3 spans 15 amino acids. The CDR3 sequence is CASSVRVAGANVLTF. CDR3 bases: TGTGCCAGCAGCGTTAGGGTTGCTGGGGCCAACGTCCTGACTTTC.

This clone was counted once. V gene TRBV15 combines with J gene TRBJ1-2; TRBD1 agrees at 7 bases. The germline CDR1 and CDR2 sequences are LNHNV and YYDKDF (reference sequence). V was clipped by 1 base and J by 2 bases; unmatched bases: 7. This CDR3 is built from 16 residues. In DNA form, the CDR3 reads TGTGCCACCAGCAGAGTATCGAGGGGGCGAAACTATGGCTACACCTTC. It yields the protein CATSRVSRGRNYGYTF.

This chain links TRBV6-5 with TRBJ1-2; TRBD1 might be the D (6 bases). The CDR3 has 13 residues. Germline CDR1 MNHEY, CDR2 SVGAGI. Trimming left V 6 bases short and J 7 bases short, with 15 bases between. CDR3 DNA: TGTGCCAGCAGCCCACAGGGTCCTTCTGGCTACACCTTC. Its protein product is CASSPQGPSGYTF.

J is TRBJ2-5 and V is TRBV2, with 9 bases that match TRBD2. The CDR3 consists of 14 residues. The V gene's germline CDR1 is SNHLY and CDR2 FYNNEI. After removal of 5 bases from V and 7 bases from J, the junction contained 8 bases not matched to a gene. The CDR3, as DNA: TGTGCCAGCAGTCCAGCGGGGGGCTGGGGGACCCAGTACTTC. As protein: CASSPAGGWGTQYF.

This clone was seen only once. The chain employs TRBV4-2 and TRBJ1-3; no firm D call. The germline CDR1 and CDR2 sequences are LGHNA and YNFKEQ. The CDR3 runs 15 residues. The V end was cut by 0 bases, the J end by 0 bases, with 6 bases between. CDR3 DNA sequence: TGTGCCAGCAGCCAAGACAGACACTCTGGAAACACCATATATTTT. It translates to CASSQDRHSGNTIYF.

V is TRBV7-8 and J is TRBJ2-3, with D possibly TRBD1 on 5 matching bases. The CDR3 spans 16 residues. V was shortened by 8 bases and J by 0 bases, with 18 bases between the two germline ends. CDR1 SGHVS and CDR2 FQNEAQ come from the germline V gene. This CDR3 is CASSPWGRFSTDTQYF. CDR3 in DNA: TGTGCCAGCTCTCCTTGGGGCCGTTTTAGCACAGATACGCAGTATTTT.

This sequence joins TRBV12-5 and TRBJ1-1; D is uncertain. The CDR3 sequence is 11 residues long. Germline V gene sequence: CDR1 LGHNT, CDR2 FRNRAP. V lost 7 bases, J lost 1 base, and 4 bases lay in between. The CDR3 nucleotides read TGTGCTAGTGCGGGGAACACTGAAGCTTTCTTT. Its protein is CASAGNTEAFF.

The chain has TRBV2 and TRBJ1-5, with 9 bases fitting TRBD1. Germline V gives CDR1 SNHLY, CDR2 FYNNEI. J gave up 3 bases and V 6 bases, and 6 bases lay outside the gene matches. This CDR3 contains 15 residues. The CDR3 nucleotides read TGTGCCAGCAGCAGGGGACAGGGCCTCAATCAGCCCCAGCATTTT. It is translated as CASSRGQGLNQPQHF.

The chain uses TRBV21-1 and TRBJ1-3. TRBV21-1 is annotated as a pseudogene. The CDR3 length is 16 residues. The chain's CDR3 is CASSLGGPSSGNTIYF. The CDR3 DNA is TGTGCCAGCAGCCTGGGTGGGCCTAGCTCTGGAAACACCATATATTTT.

The rearrangement joins TRBV4-1 to TRBJ1-5; 9 nucleotides line up with TRBD1. V lost 0 bases, J lost 2 bases, and 8 bases stayed unmatched. Germline-derived CDR1 and CDR2 are MGHRA and YSYEKL. The CDR3 is 18 residues long. CDR3 sequence: CASSQDPGQGRGNQPQHF. CDR3 DNA: TGCGCCAGCAGCCAAGACCCGGGACAGGGTCGGGGCAATCAGCCCCAGCATTTT.

The genes are TRBV6-5 and TRBJ2-1, with 9 bases that match TRBD2. Germline V gene lookup returns CDR1 MNHEY and CDR2 SVGAGI. J was trimmed by 9 bases and V by 5 bases; bases with no gene match: 11. The CDR3 is made up of 15 amino acids. The CDR3 sequence is CASSTPRGGASEQFF. The CDR3 region has the DNA TGTGCCAGCAGTACCCCTCGCGGGGGGGCGAGTGAGCAGTTCTTC.

The rearrangement links TRBV18 to TRBJ1-4; no clear D gene. Germline V lookup: CDR1 KGHSH, CDR2 LQKENI. The CDR3 has 17 amino acids. V lost 3 bases to trimming and J lost 0 bases, with 14 bases between them. The CDR3 region has the DNA TGTGCCAGCTCACCGAACATAGGGTTTACAACTAATGAAAAACTGTTTTTT. It encodes CASSPNIGFTTNEKLFF.

This chain uses TRBV3-1 (or the pseudogene TRBV3-2) with TRBJ1-3, with no clear D. The germline V gene encodes CDR1 LGHDT and CDR2 YNNKEL (reference sequence). The CDR3 length is 16 residues. Deletions cut 5 bases from V and 0 bases from J, with 14 bases between. The CDR3 loop reads CASSFLHTRSGNTIYF. The CDR3 DNA sequence: TGTGCCAGCAGCTTTCTCCACACCCGCTCTGGAAACACCATATATTTT.